Listed below are T cell receptor beta chains from one sample, sequenced in a study of blood T cell repertoires in COVID-19. Data came from immunoSEQ multiplex PCR; TCRdb stores just in-frame clones and leaves some out. This table has roughly 150,000 clones, approximately 83% appearing once. Material: peripheral blood. The receptors come from a man between 65 and 85 years old with active or convalescent COVID-19. Both conserved end residues are part of each CDR3. A D gene is named only where the DNA matches it firmly. Clone size is not always given. Where it is, it says once, few, many or a class for expanded clones.

TRBV7-6	.	few	TRBJ1-4	CASSLDSRATNEKLFF	TGTGCCAGCAGCTTAGACAGCCGAGCAACTAATGAAAAACTGTTTTTT
TRBV18	.	once	TRBJ1-2	CASSTGGPGNYGYTF	TGTGCCAGCTCGACGGGGGGGCCAGGAAACTATGGCTACACCTTC
TRBV18	TRBD1	once	TRBJ1-5	CASSRKQGAVQPQHF	TGTGCCAGCTCGCGTAAACAGGGGGCGGTTCAGCCCCAGCATTTT
TRBV6-5	TRBD1	.	TRBJ1-1	CASSWTGRTDTEAFF	TGTGCCAGCAGCTGGACAGGGCGTACGGACACTGAAGCTTTCTTT
TRBV5-1	TRBD2	.	TRBJ2-3	CASSVLAGAPDTQYF	TGCGCCAGCAGCGTTCTAGCGGGGGCCCCAGATACGCAGTATTTT
TRBV24-1	TRBD1	.	TRBJ2-2	CATSDFPGTGNTGELFF	TGTGCCACCAGTGATTTCCCCGGGACAGGTAACACCGGGGAGCTGTTTTTT
TRBV28	TRBD1	.	TRBJ1-4	CASSPPGAGGEKLFF	TGTGCCAGCAGTCCCCCAGGGGCAGGGGGCGAAAAACTGTTTTTT
TRBV12-2	.	once	TRBJ2-7	CAGTSFLFNSYEQYF	TGTGCAGGGACTTCATTCCTTTTCAACTCCTACGAGCAGTACTTC
TRBV6-4	TRBD1	.	TRBJ2-1	CASSAWTGSYNEQFF	TGTGCCAGCAGTGCCTGGACAGGCTCCTACAATGAGCAGTTCTTC
TRBV6-2/TRBV6-3	TRBD1	few	TRBJ1-1	CASSYTGQATEAFF	TGTGCCAGCAGTTACACCGGACAGGCGACTGAAGCTTTCTTT
TRBV28	TRBD1	.	TRBJ1-4	CASSLSGGDNEKLFF	TGTGCCAGCAGTTTATCAGGGGGCGATAATGAAAAACTGTTTTTT
TRBV7-8	TRBD1	.	TRBJ2-7	CASSTYRGPTPEQYF	TGTGCCAGCAGCACATACAGGGGACCCACCCCCGAGCAGTACTTC
TRBV11-2	.	.	TRBJ1-2	CASSPLIGRGGYTF	TGTGCCAGCAGCCCGCTCATCGGAAGAGGAGGCTACACCTTC
TRBV18	TRBD1	.	TRBJ1-2	CASSPGRDRVYGYTF	TGTGCCAGCTCACCAGGGCGGGACAGGGTTTATGGCTACACCTTC
TRBV28	TRBD1	.	TRBJ2-6	CASGDRGESGANVLTF	TGTGCCAGCGGGGACAGGGGGGAGTCTGGGGCCAACGTCCTGACTTTC
TRBV24-1	.	.	TRBJ1-1	CATSDSSPSVGTEAFF	TGTGCCACCAGTGATAGTTCTCCCAGCGTCGGCACTGAAGCTTTCTTT
TRBV19	TRBD2	.	TRBJ2-1	CASSATSGNGNEQFF	TGTGCCAGTAGTGCAACTAGCGGTAACGGCAATGAGCAGTTCTTC
TRBV5-4	TRBD2	.	TRBJ2-5	CASSFNSGGLGGTQYF	TGTGCCAGCAGCTTTAATAGCGGGGGCTTGGGGGGGACCCAGTACTTC
TRBV7-8	TRBD1	few	TRBJ1-1	CASSLGTGLNTEAFF	TGTGCCAGCAGCTTAGGGACAGGTCTGAACACTGAAGCTTTCTTT
TRBV11-2	.	.	TRBJ1-3	CASSSRDTKADTIYF	TGTGCCAGCAGCAGCCGGGACACCAAGGCGGACACCATATATTTT
TRBV20-1	.	.	TRBJ2-7	CSASSTEKQYF	TGCAGTGCTAGTAGTACGGAGAAGCAGTACTTC
TRBV9	.	.	TRBJ1-4	CASSRGGAFLEKLFF	TGTGCCAGCAGCCGGGGGGGCGCGTTTTTGGAAAAACTGTTTTTT
TRBV2	.	many	TRBJ1-1	CASTLSGGSTEAFF	TGTGCCAGCACCTTAAGCGGGGGGTCCACTGAAGCTTTCTTT
TRBV24-1	TRBD2	.	TRBJ2-7	CATGGRGSYEQYF	TGTGCCACCGGCGGGAGGGGCTCCTACGAGCAGTACTTC
TRBV29-1	.	.	TRBJ1-1	CSVGRQGGTEAFF	TGCAGCGTTGGGCGGCAGGGTGGCACTGAAGCTTTCTTT
TRBV23-1	.	.	TRBJ1-1	CASSSGSEAFF	TGCGCCAGCAGTTCCGGGAGTGAAGCTTTCTTT
TRBV30	.	.	TRBJ2-7	CAWSPGSPYEQYF	TGTGCCTGGAGTCCAGGGTCACCCTACGAGCAGTACTTC
TRBV3-1/TRBV3-2	TRBD1	.	TRBJ1-1	CASSQDLGQGGTEAFF	TGTGCCAGCAGCCAAGATTTAGGACAGGGGGGCACTGAAGCTTTCTTT
TRBV24-1	.	.	TRBJ1-2	CATSEATGRSNYGYTF	TGTGCCACCAGTGAGGCAACAGGGAGATCTAACTATGGCTACACCTTC
TRBV2	.	.	TRBJ2-5	CASSERRAPGETQYF	TGTGCCAGCAGTGAAAGAAGGGCCCCAGGGGAGACCCAGTACTTC
TRBV5-1	.	.	TRBJ2-7	CASSPFEGEQYF	TGCGCCAGCAGCCCCTTTGAGGGCGAGCAGTACTTC
TRBV25-1	TRBD1	.	TRBJ1-5	CASSASPGQHNQPQHF	TGTGCCAGCAGTGCGAGCCCGGGACAGCACAATCAGCCCCAGCATTTT
TRBV30	TRBD2	.	TRBJ2-2	CAWSGGLARGTGELFF	TGTGCCTGGAGTGGAGGACTAGCTAGGGGCACCGGGGAGCTGTTTTTT
TRBV25-1	.	.	TRBJ2-6	CASSFQGSGANVLTF	TGTGCCAGCAGTTTTCAGGGGTCTGGGGCCAACGTCCTGACTTTC
TRBV5-1	TRBD1	.	TRBJ2-3	CASSLGTGGTDTQYF	TGCGCCAGCAGCTTGGGGACAGGGGGTACAGATACGCAGTATTTT
TRBV7-9	.	.	TRBJ2-3	CASSFRQGGESTDTQYF	TGTGCCAGCAGCTTTAGACAGGGCGGGGAATCCACAGATACGCAGTATTTT
TRBV6-1	TRBD1	few	TRBJ1-2	CASSEADRGLYGYTF	TGTGCCAGCAGTGAAGCCGACAGGGGGCTCTATGGCTACACCTTC
TRBV2	TRBD1	.	TRBJ2-6	CASRGQGFLSGANVLTF	TGTGCCAGCAGGGGACAGGGATTCCTCTCTGGGGCCAACGTCCTGACTTTC
TRBV11-2	TRBD2	.	TRBJ2-1	CASSLDQKGRAEQFF	TGTGCCAGCAGCTTAGATCAAAAGGGGAGGGCGGAGCAGTTCTTC
TRBV27	.	.	TRBJ1-2	CASSPSTVRNGYTF	TGTGCCAGCAGTCCTTCGACAGTTCGGAATGGCTACACCTTC
TRBV9	TRBD1	.	TRBJ1-3	CASSLRDRGQGNTIYF	TGTGCCAGCAGCCTCAGGGACAGGGGGCAAGGAAACACCATATATTTT
TRBV7-2	.	.	TRBJ2-3	CASSLGADTDTQYF	TGTGCCAGCAGTTTAGGGGCAGACACAGATACGCAGTATTTT
TRBV5-1	TRBD1	few	TRBJ2-2	CASMPGQGSGELFF	TGCGCCAGCATGCCGGGACAGGGGTCCGGGGAGCTGTTTTTT
TRBV7-9	.	.	TRBJ1-1	CASSSIGGGTEAFF	TGTGCCAGCAGCTCAATCGGTGGGGGGACTGAAGCTTTCTTT
TRBV7-8	.	.	TRBJ2-2	CASSLRQDTGELFF	TGTGCCAGCAGCTTACGTCAGGACACCGGGGAGCTGTTTTTT
TRBV25-1	.	.	TRBJ2-5	CATRTPTVETQYF	TGTGCCACCAGGACACCCACTGTGGAGACCCAGTACTTC
TRBV12-5	.	.	TRBJ2-5	CASGRGTGETQYF	TGTGCTAGTGGTCGGGGGACGGGGGAGACCCAGTACTTC